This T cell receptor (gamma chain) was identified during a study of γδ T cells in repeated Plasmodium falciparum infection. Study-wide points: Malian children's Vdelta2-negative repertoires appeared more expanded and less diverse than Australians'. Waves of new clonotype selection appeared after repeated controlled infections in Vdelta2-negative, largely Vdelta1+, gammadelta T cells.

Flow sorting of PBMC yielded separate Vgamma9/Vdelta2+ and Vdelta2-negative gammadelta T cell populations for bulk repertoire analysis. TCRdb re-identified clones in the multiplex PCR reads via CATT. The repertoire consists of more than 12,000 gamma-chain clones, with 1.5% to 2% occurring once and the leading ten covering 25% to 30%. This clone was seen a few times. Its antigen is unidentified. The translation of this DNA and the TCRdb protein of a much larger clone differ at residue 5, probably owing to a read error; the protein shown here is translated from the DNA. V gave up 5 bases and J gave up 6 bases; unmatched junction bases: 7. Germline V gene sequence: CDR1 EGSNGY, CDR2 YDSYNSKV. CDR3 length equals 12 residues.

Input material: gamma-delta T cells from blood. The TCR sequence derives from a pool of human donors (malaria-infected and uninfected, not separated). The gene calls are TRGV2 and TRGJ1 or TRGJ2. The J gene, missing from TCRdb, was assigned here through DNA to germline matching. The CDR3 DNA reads TGTGCCACCTGGGGCGTCGGTTATAAGAAACTCTTT. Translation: CATWGVGYKKLF.